One sample yielded the 15 T cell receptor beta chains listed below, sequenced in a study of OX40 agonist ivuxolimab in advanced cancers. Sequencing was performed with immunoSEQ multiplex PCR; in TCRdb, only in-frame clones are kept and a portion is missing. The top ten hold roughly 31% of the sample, which has 12,000 to 15,000 clones, about 77% seen once. Specimen: CD4+ or CD8+ T cells sorted from blood, collected in a trial of the OX40 agonist ivuxolimab. These receptors were obtained from an adult with an advanced solid tumor such as melanoma, head and neck, liver or kidney cancer.

This clone is labeled as medium-sized. The genes are TRBV5-1 and TRBJ2-1, with D hard to call. The CDR3 sequence is 12 residues long. Germline assignment: CDR1 SGHRS and CDR2 YFSETQ. Trimming removed 0 bases from V and 10 bases from J, with 8 bases in between. The CDR3 loop reads CASSLARNEQFF. The CDR3 DNA is TGCGCCAGCAGCTTGGCCAGGAACGAGCAGTTCTTC.

The CDR3 protein is CASHDQPQHF. The CDR3 bases are TGTGCCAGCCACGATCAGCCCCAGCATTTT. The rearrangement joins TRBV26 to TRBJ1-5. TRBV26 has pseudogene status. The CDR3 runs to 10 residues.

The V and J genes are TRBV27 and TRBJ2-7; D not certain. CDR1 MNHEY and CDR2 SMNVEV come from the germline V gene (reference sequence). The CDR3 spans 13 residues. V lost 3 bases to trimming and J lost 2 bases, with 8 bases between them. The DNA for the CDR3 is TGTGCCAGCAGTTTCGGACGGACCTACGAGCAGTACTTC. It is translated as CASSFGRTYEQYF.

The V gene is TRBV5-1, the J gene TRBJ2-1; no definite D call. Germline V gene sequence: CDR1 SGHRS, CDR2 YFSETQ. The CDR3 runs 14 residues. V shed 0 bases and J shed 5 bases, with 9 bases lying between them. The CDR3 DNA is TGCGCCAGCAGCTTGGCTTGGGGTAACAATGAGCAGTTCTTC. Its protein product is CASSLAWGNNEQFF.

The rearrangement uses TRBV28 and TRBJ2-1; D is undetermined. Germline V gives CDR1 MDHEN, CDR2 SYDVKM. The CDR3 loop spans 11 amino acids. V was pared by 5 bases and J by 6 bases, with 5 bases between. CDR3 nucleotides: TGTGCCAGCAGTCCTTCCAATGAGCAGTTCTTC. Protein product: CASSPSNEQFF.

The chain combines TRBV11-2 with TRBJ2-1; D is ambiguous. This CDR3 comprises 13 residues. Trimming left V 1 base short and J 3 bases short, with 4 bases between. The germline CDR1 and CDR2 sequences are SGHAT and FQNNGV. The CDR3 reads CASSLGGYNEQFF. DNA of the CDR3: TGTGCCAGCAGCTTAGGAGGCTACAATGAGCAGTTCTTC.

The V and J genes are TRBV28 and TRBJ1-1, with unresolved D. Deletions cut 6 bases from V and 3 bases from J, with 8 bases between. CDR1 is MDHEN, CDR2 SYDVKM, per germline. The CDR3 consists of 12 residues. The CDR3 here is CASRRIHTEAFF. In DNA, the CDR3 is TGTGCCAGCAGACGGATACACACTGAAGCTTTCTTT. Supplemented by reference TRBV28 and TRBJ1-1, the full variable domain reads DVKVTQSSRYLVKRTGEKVFLECVQDMDHENMFWYRQDPGLGLRLIYFSYDVKMKEKGDIPEGYSVSREKKERFSLILESASTNQTSMYLCASRRIHTEAFFGQGTRLTVV.

The chain carries TRBV11-1 and TRBJ2-1; D assignment may be TRBD1 or TRBD2 (5 bases each). In germline, CDR1 is SGHAT, CDR2 FQDESV (reference sequence). The CDR3 sequence is 16 residues long. Between the trimmed V and J ends, which lost 8 bases and 7 bases, there was a span of 24 bases. Here the CDR3 reads CASGRDRDHRRNEQFF. CDR3 coding DNA: TGTGCCAGCGGCAGGGACCGGGACCACAGACGGAATGAGCAGTTCTTC.

The rearrangement uses TRBV28 and TRBJ2-7; 9 nucleotides line up with TRBD1. CDR1 is MDHEN and CDR2 is SYDVKM in the germline V gene. With 7 bases clipped from V and 2 bases from J, the junction kept 6 bases outside the gene matches. The CDR3 spans 14 residues. The chain's CDR3 is CASNTGTGTYEQYF. For the CDR3, the DNA is TGTGCCAGCAACACCGGGACAGGGACCTACGAGCAGTACTTC.

The V call is TRBV19, the J call TRBJ1-2; 12 bases are shared with TRBD1. The junction had 8 bases not matched to a gene; V was cut back by 3 bases and J by 6 bases. CDR1 and CDR2 (germline): LNHDA, SQIVND (reference sequence). The CDR3 runs 16 residues. CDR3 region: CASSIPPGQGADGYTF. The CDR3 region has the DNA TGTGCCAGTAGTATCCCCCCGGGACAGGGGGCGGATGGCTACACCTTC.

The rearrangement joins TRBV7-9 to TRBJ2-3; D not certain. Germline CDR1 is SEHNR and CDR2 is FQNEAQ (reference sequence). The CDR3 has 13 residues. Trimming left V 2 bases short and J 0 bases short, with 3 bases between. CDR3 residues: CASSLYSTDTQYF. CDR3 DNA: TGTGCCAGCAGCTTATATAGCACAGATACGCAGTATTTT.

This chain uses TRBV14 with TRBJ1-1; weak D call: TRBD1 (6 bases). The length of the CDR3 is 13 residues. Germline V gives CDR1 SGHDN, CDR2 FVKESK. V was pared by 2 bases and J by 3 bases, with 7 bases between. The CDR3 protein is CASSQQGYTEAFF. CDR3 bases: TGTGCCAGCAGCCAACAGGGGTACACTGAAGCTTTCTTT.

To note about this clone: This sequence is one base from a far larger clone and is likely a read error. The same CDR3 is also encoded by other DNA sequences in this sample. J is TRBJ2-7 and V is TRBV5-1; 7 bases align to TRBD1. CDR1 SGHRS and CDR2 YFSETQ come from the germline V gene. This CDR3 has 15 residues. The V gene end was trimmed by 2 bases and the J gene end by 7 bases; junction bases not matched to a gene: 12. Written as DNA, the CDR3 is TGCGCCAGCAGCTTTATATCGACAGGGCCCAGGGAGCAGTACTTC. Protein product: CASSFISTGPREQYF.

V and J are TRBV6-5 and TRBJ1-2; D possibly corresponds to TRBD1 (5 bases). The CDR3 covers 15 residues. With 2 bases removed from V and 0 bases from J, the gap between germline ends came to 10 bases. Germline-derived CDR1 and CDR2 are MNHEY and SVGAGI. The chain's CDR3 is CASSYIGVPNYGYTF. The CDR3 DNA sequence: TGTGCCAGCAGTTACATAGGGGTTCCTAACTATGGCTACACCTTC.

The chain uses TRBV23-1 and TRBJ1-4; the D gene is possibly TRBD1 (6 bases). TRBV23-1 is an ORF, and what it does is uncertain. V was trimmed by 6 bases and J by 7 bases, leaving 15 bases between them. The CDR3 extends over 14 amino acids. In nucleotides, the CDR3 is TGCGCCAGCAGCCCGGGCGAAGGGGGTGAAAAACTGTTTTTT. Its protein product is CASSPGEGGEKLFF.